A selection of T cell receptor beta chains follows, all from one sample in a study of control samples from healthy donors and cancer patients. Method: immunoSEQ multiplex PCR; TCRdb's copy keeps in-frame clones and lacks some. The top ten clones hold approximately 1.8% of a sample with about 190,000 clones, roughly nine tenths of them seen once. Input material: blood. All receptors derive from a man in his thirties or forties in good health. Both conserved end residues are part of each CDR3. Each record gives: clone size, J gene, D gene, V gene, CDR3 DNA, CDR3 protein. The D gene is left open where the match is weak. The size of a clone is reported for some rows only, either as once, few or many, or as a class for expanded clones.

once	TRBJ1-5	.	TRBV30	TGTGCCTGGAGTAGTCAAGGCAATCAGCCCCAGCATTTT	CAWSSQGNQPQHF
.	TRBJ2-1	TRBD2	TRBV7-8	TGTGCCAGCAGTTTTACTAGCGGGGGCTCCTACAATGAGCAGTTCTTC	CASSFTSGGSYNEQFF
.	TRBJ1-5	.	TRBV19	TGTGCCAGTAGTTCCCGGGGTTATAGCAATCAGCCCCAGCATTTT	CASSSRGYSNQPQHF
.	TRBJ1-6	TRBD1	TRBV27	TGTGCCAGCAGTGGACGAACAGGGGGGGATTCACCCCTCCACTTT	CASSGRTGGDSPLHF
.	TRBJ1-2	.	TRBV6-1	TGTGCCAGCAGAATTGGGGAGGGGGGCTACACCTTC	CASRIGEGGYTF
.	TRBJ1-3	.	TRBV6-2/TRBV6-3	TGTGCCAGCAGTGACCACAGGGCCTCGGACCTCTCTGGAAACACCATATATTTT	CASSDHRASDLSGNTIYF
few	TRBJ2-7	.	TRBV11-2	TGTGCCAGCAGCTTAGATACTACGGGCTACGAGCAGTACTTC	CASSLDTTGYEQYF
once	TRBJ1-1	.	TRBV12-5	TGTGCTAGTGCCTTAGAGGCAGTGAACACTGAAGCTTTCTTT	CASALEAVNTEAFF
many	TRBJ2-1	TRBD1	TRBV10-3	TGTGCCATGGGGCAGGGGGACCTCGGCAATGAGCAGTTCTTC	CAMGQGDLGNEQFF
once	TRBJ2-1	.	TRBV6-6	TGTGCCAGCAGTTACTCGCTCACAGAGCAGTTCTTC	CASSYSLTEQFF
.	TRBJ2-3	.	TRBV3-1/TRBV3-2	TGTGCCAGCAGCCTTGCAGGGACAGATACGCAGTATTTT	CASSLAGTDTQYF
once	TRBJ1-1	.	TRBV28	TGTGCCAGCAGTTACGGTGGATTGAGGGGAGACACTGAAGCTTTCTTT	CASSYGGLRGDTEAFF
.	TRBJ2-7	.	TRBV6-6	TGTGCCATCCAAGATAATACCTACGAGCAGTACTTC	CAIQDNTYEQYF
.	TRBJ1-4	TRBD1	TRBV6-2/TRBV6-3	TGTGCCAGCAGTTACGGGACAGAAGATTATGAAAAACTGTTTTTT	CASSYGTEDYEKLFF
.	TRBJ2-7	TRBD2	TRBV4-1	TGCGCCAGCAGCCAAGGACCACCGGGACTAGCGGCCTACGAGCAGTACTTC	CASSQGPPGLAAYEQYF